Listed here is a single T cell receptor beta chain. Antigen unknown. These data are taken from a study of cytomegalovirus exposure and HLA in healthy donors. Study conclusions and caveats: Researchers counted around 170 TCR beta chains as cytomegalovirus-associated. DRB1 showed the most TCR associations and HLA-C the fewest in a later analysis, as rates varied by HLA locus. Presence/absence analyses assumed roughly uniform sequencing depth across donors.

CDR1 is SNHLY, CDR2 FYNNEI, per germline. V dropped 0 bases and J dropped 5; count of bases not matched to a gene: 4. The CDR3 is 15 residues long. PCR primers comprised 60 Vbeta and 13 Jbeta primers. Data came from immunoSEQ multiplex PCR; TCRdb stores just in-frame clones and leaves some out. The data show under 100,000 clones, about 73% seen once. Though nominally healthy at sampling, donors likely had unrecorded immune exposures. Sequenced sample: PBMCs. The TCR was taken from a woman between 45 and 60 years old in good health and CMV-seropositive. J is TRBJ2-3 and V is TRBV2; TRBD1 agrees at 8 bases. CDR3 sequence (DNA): TGTGCCAGCAGTGAAGCGCTTGGGACAGGAGATACGCAGTATTTT. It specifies CASSEALGTGDTQYF.